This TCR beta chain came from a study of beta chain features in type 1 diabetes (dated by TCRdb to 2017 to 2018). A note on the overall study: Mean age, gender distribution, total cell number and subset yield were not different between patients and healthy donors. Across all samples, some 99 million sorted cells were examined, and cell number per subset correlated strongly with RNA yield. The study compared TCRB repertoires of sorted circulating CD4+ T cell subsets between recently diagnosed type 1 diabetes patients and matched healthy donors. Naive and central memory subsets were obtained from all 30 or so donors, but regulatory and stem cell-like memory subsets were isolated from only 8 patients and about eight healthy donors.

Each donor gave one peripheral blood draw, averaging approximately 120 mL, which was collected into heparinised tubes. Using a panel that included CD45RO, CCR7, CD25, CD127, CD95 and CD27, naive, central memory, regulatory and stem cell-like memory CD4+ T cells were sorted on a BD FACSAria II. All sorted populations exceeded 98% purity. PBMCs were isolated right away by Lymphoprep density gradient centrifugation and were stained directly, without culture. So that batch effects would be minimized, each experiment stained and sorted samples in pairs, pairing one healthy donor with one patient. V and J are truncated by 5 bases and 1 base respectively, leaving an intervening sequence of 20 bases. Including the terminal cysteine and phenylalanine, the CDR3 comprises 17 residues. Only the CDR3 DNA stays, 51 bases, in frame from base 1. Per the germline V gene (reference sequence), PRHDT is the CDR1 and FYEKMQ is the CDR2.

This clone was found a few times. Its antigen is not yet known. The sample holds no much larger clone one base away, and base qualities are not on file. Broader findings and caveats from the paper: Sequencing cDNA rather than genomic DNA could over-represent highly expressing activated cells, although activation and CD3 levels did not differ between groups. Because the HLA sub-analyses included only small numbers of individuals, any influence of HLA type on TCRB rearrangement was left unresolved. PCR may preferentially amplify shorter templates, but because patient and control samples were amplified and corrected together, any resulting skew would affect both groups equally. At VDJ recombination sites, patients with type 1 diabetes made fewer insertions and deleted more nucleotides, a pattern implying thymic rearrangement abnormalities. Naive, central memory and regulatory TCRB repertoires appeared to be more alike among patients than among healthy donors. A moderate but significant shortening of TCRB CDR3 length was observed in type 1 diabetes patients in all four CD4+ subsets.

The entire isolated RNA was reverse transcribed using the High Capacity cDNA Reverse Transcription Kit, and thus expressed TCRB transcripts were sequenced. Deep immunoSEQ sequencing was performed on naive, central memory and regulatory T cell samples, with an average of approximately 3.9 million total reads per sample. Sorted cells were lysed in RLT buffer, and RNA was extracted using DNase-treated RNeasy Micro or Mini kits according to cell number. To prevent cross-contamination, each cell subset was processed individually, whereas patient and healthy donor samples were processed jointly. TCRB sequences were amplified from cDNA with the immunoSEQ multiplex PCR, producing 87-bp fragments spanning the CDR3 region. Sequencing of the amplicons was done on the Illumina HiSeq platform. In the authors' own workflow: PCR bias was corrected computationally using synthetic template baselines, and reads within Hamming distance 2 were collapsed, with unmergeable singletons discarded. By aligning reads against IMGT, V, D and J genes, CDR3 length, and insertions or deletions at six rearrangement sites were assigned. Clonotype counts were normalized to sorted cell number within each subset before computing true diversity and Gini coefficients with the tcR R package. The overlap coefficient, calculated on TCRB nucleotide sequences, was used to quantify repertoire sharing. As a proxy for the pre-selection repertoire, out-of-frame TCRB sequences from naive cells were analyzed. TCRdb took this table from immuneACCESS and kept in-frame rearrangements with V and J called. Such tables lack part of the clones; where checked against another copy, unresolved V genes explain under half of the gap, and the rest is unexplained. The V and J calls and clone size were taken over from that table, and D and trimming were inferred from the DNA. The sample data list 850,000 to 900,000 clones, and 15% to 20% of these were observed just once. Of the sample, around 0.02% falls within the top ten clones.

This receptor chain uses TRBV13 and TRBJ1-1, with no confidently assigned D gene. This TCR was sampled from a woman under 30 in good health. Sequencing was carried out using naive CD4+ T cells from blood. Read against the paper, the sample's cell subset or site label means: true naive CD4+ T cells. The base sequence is TGTGCCAGCAGCCCTCTATGGGCGGGAGGCCCGAACACTGAAGCTTTCTTT. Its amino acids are CASSPLWAGGPNTEAFF.